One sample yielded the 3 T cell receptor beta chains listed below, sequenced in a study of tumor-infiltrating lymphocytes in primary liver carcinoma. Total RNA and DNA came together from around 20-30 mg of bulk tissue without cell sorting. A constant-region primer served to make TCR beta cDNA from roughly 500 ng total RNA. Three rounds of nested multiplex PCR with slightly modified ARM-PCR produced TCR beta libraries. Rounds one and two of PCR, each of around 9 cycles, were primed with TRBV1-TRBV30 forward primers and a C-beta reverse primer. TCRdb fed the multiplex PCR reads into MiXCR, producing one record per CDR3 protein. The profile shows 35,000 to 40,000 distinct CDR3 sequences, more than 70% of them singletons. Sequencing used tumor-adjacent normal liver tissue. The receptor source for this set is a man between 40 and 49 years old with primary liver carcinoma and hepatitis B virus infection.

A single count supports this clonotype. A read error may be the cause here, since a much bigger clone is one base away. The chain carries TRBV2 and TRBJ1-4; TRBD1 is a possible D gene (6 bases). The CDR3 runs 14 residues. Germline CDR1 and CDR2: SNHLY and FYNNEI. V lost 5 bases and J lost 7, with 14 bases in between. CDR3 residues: CASSFSRGGEKLFF. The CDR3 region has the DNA TGTGCCAGCAGTTTTTCCAGGGGTGGTGAAAAACTGTTTTTT.

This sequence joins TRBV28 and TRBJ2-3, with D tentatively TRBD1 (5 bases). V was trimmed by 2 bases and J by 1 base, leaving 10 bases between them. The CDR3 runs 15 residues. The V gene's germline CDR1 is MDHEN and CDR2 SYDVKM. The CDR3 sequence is CASSLRKGGTDTQYF. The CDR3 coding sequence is TGTGCCAGCAGTTTACGAAAAGGGGGCACAGATACGCAGTATTTT.

DNA for the CDR3: TGTGCCAGGAGCCCATATAGGGCTAGTGGGAACAATGAGCAGTTCTTC. It translates to CARSPYRASGNNEQFF. The V and J genes are TRBV7-9 and TRBJ2-1; D gene uncertain. The CDR3 contains 16 residues. Germline V gene sequence: CDR1 SEHNR, CDR2 FQNEAQ (reference sequence). Trimming removed 9 bases from V and 5 bases from J, with 23 bases in between.